This T cell receptor (beta chain) was profiled in a study of cytomegalovirus exposure and HLA in healthy donors. Repertoires were generated with immunoSEQ multiplex PCR, while TCRdb's copy carries only in-frame clones and drops some. This repertoire shows 330,000 or so clones, about nine tenths found once; its top ten account for 0.65% to 0.85%. The germline V gene encodes CDR1 SEHNR and CDR2 FQNEAQ (reference sequence). Trimming took 5 bases from V and 4 from J; bases not matched to a gene: 12. The CDR3 consists of 17 residues. From the 120-subject validation cohort, which was separate from the roughly 670-subject first cohort, the donors were drawn. This clone has only one observation.

The TCR comes from a woman in her late teens or twenties in good health and CMV-seronegative. The chain carries TRBV7-9 and TRBJ2-1; 9 nucleotides agree with TRBD1. The sequenced sample was PBMCs. For the CDR3, the DNA is TGTGCCAGCAGCGATCTCGGCCGGGACAGGGCTTACAATGAGCAGTTCTTC. Amino acid sequence: CASSDLGRDRAYNEQFF. Combining the CDR3 with reference TRBV7-9 and TRBJ2-1 gives the whole variable domain DTGVSQNPRHKITKRGQNVTFRCDPISEHNRLYWYRQTLGQGPEFLTYFQNEAQLEKSRLLSDRFSAERPKGSFSTLEIQRTEQGDSAMYLCASSDLGRDRAYNEQFFGPGTRLTVL.